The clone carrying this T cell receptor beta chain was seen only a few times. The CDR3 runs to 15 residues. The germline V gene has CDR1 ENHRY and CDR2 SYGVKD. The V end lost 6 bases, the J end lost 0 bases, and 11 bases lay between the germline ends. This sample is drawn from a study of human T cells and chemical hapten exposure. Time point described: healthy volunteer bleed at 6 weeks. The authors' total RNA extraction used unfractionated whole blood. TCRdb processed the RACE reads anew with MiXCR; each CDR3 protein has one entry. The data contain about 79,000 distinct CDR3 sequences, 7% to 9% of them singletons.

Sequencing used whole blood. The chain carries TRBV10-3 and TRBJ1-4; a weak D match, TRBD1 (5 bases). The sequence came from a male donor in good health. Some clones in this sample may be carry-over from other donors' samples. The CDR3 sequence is CAIRKTDATNEKLFF. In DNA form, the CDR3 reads TGTGCCATCAGGAAGACAGACGCAACTAATGAAAAACTGTTTTTT.